This TCR beta chain was found in a study of early T cells in non-severe SARS-CoV-2 infection. About the research overall: It was bulk RNA from unsorted whole blood that was sequenced, and the chains were unpaired. Regarding the study as a whole: Reliance on VDJdb matching favored anti-spike CD8 responses; private and CD4 specificities were missed.

This clonotype was picked up many times. Its antigen is still unknown. Each cDNA molecule carried a unique molecular identifier. From the 5' RACE reads, TCRdb called clonotypes with MiXCR, one entry per CDR3 protein. The sample yields roughly 70,000 distinct CDR3 sequences, about 12% seen once. This CDR3 spans 13 amino acids. V was pared by 4 bases and J by 6 bases, with 14 bases between. The germline V gene has CDR1 SGHRS and CDR2 YFSETQ. Source material: whole blood. This TCR derives from an adult who was a healthcare worker with PCR-confirmed SARS-CoV-2 infection or an uninfected control (not recorded which). The chain combines TRBV5-1 with TRBJ2-7; D perhaps matches TRBD1 (6 bases). This CDR3 reads CASSRQDLGEQYF. The DNA for the CDR3 is TGCGCCAGCAGCCGACAGGACTTAGGCGAGCAGTACTTC.